One sample yielded the 3 T cell receptor beta chains listed below, sequenced in a study of beta chain features in type 1 diabetes. Expressed TCRB transcripts were sequenced because the isolated RNA had all been reverse transcribed beforehand. The protocol was immunoSEQ multiplex PCR, while the TCRdb copy is restricted to in-frame clones and leaves out a portion. The table shows about 320,000 clones, with about 15% occurring only once. Sequencing input: central memory CD4+ T cells from blood. These receptors all stem from a man aged 30 to 39 in good health.

This clone was counted between two and nine times. A far more abundant clone sits one base away, making this likely a read error. The same CDR3 is also encoded by other DNA sequences in this sample. The chain has TRBV27 and TRBJ1-5; the match to TRBD1 covers 7 bases. The CDR3 spans 13 residues. J was trimmed by 7 bases and V by 6 bases; bases with no gene match: 6. Germline V gives CDR1 MNHEY, CDR2 SMNVEV (reference sequence). The CDR3 here is CASSITRGQPQHF. CDR3 in DNA: TGTGCCAGCAGCATAACCAGGGGGCAGCCCCAGCATTTT.

DNA of the CDR3: TGCAGCGTAATGAACACTGAAGCTTTCTTT. Translating gives CSVMNTEAFF. The chain couples TRBV29-1 to TRBJ1-1; D unclear. The CDR3 covers 10 residues. The ends were cut back, 6 bases at V and 0 bases at J, with 2 bases in the middle. CDR1 is SQVTM, CDR2 ANQGSEA, per germline.

The table lists this clone with a few counts. The genes are TRBV10-3 and TRBJ2-7; D call uncertain. The V end lost 7 bases, the J end lost 6 bases, and 13 bases lay between the germline ends. Germline lookup yields CDR1 ENHRY and CDR2 SYGVKD. This CDR3 comprises 12 residues. CDR3: CAINFGRTEQYV. The CDR3 DNA is TGTGCCATCAACTTCGGCCGAACCGAGCAGTACGTC.